This T cell receptor (beta chain) was recovered during a study of CD8 T cells in ankylosing spondylitis. Study results and limitations: Clones linked with disease were CD8+ and fairly uncommon in the peripheral blood. Characteristic, it appeared, of ankylosing spondylitis blood was a TCR beta motif of fewer than 10 highly homologous variants.

This clonotype was observed a handful of times. Its antigen is undetermined. Germline lookup yields CDR1 MNHNY and CDR2 SVGAGI (reference sequence). Trimming shortened V by 7 bases and J by 10 bases, and 11 bases separated the two germline ends. The CDR3 runs to 12 residues. Researchers built TCR beta libraries using quantitative 5'-RACE with molecular barcodes. MiXCR, run by TCRdb on the 5' RACE reads, gives a single entry per CDR3 protein. The sample holds roughly 440,000 distinct CDR3 sequences, approximately 17% seen once. The clonotype comes from a male donor with ankylosing spondylitis. The chain uses TRBV6-6 and TRBJ1-6; D is unclear. Sequencing was carried out using blood, either unsorted or a sorted T cell fraction (not recorded which). CDR3 sequence reads: CASTPVGSPLHF. DNA of the CDR3: TGTGCCAGCACCCCGGTCGGATCACCCCTCCACTTT.